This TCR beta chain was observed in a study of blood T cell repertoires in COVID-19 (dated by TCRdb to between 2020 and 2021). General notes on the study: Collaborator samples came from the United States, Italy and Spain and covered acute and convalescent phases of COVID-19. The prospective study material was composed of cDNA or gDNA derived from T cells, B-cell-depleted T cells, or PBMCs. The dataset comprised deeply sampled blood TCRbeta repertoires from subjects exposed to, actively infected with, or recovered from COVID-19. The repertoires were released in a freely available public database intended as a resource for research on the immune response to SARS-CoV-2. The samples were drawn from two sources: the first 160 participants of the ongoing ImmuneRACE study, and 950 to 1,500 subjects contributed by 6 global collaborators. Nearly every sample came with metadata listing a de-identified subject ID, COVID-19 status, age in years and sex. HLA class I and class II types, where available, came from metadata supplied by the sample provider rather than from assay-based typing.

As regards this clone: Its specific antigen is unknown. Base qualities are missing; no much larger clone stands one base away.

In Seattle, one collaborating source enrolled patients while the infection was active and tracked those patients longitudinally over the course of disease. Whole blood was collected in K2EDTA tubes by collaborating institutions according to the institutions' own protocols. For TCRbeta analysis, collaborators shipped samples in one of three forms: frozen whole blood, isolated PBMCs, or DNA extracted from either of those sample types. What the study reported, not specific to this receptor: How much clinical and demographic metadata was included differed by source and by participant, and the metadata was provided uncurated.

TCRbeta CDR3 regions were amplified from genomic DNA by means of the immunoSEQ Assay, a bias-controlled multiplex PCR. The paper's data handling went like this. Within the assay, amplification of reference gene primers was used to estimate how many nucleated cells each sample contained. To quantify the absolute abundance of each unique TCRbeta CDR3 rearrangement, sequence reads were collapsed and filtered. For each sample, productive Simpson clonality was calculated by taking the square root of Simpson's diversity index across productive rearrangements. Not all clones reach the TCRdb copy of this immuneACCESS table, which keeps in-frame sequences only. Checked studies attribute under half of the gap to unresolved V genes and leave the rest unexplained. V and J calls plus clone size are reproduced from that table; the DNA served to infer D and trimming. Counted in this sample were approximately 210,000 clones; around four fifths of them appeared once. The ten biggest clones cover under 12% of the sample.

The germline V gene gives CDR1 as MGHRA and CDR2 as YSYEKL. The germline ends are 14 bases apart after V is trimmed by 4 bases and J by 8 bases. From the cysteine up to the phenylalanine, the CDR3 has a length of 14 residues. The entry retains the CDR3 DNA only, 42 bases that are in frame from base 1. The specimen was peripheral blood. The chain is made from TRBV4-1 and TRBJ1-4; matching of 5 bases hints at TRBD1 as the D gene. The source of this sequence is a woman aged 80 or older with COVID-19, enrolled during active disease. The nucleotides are TGCGCCAGCAGCCTCGGGGGTACCGGGGAAAAACTGTTTTTT. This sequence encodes CASSLGGTGEKLFF.